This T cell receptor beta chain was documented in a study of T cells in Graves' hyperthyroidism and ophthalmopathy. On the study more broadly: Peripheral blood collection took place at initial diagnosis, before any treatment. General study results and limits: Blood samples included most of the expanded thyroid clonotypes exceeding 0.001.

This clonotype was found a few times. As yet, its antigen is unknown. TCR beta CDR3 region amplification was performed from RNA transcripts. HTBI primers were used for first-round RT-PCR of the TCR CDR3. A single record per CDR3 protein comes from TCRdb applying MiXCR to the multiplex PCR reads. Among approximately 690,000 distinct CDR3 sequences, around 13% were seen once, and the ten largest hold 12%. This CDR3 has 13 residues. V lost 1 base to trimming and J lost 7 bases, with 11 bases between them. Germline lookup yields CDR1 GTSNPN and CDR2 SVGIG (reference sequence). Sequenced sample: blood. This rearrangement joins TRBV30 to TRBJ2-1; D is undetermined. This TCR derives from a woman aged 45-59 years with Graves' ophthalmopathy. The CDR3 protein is CAWSAYPRNEQFF. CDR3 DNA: TGTGCCTGGAGTGCTTACCCCCGGAATGAGCAGTTCTTC.